This T cell receptor (beta chain) was identified during a study of technical replicates of blood from a handful of donors. V lost 6 bases and J 0 bases, leaving 12 bases between the germline ends. This CDR3 region has 14 residues. CDR1 is WNHNN, CDR2 SYGVQD, per germline (reference sequence). Sequencing used immunoSEQ multiplex PCR; TCRdb keeps in-frame clones, though not all of them. This table has 70,000 to 95,000 clones, just under 95% appearing once. Sequences were obtained from T cells isolated from PBMCs. The receptor comes from a human donor in good health. V and J are TRBV10-1 and TRBJ2-7, with D tentatively TRBD1 (6 bases). In DNA, the CDR3 is TGCGCCAGCAGCCGAACAGGGTTCTCCTACGAGCAGTACTTC. Protein sequence: CASSRTGFSYEQYF.